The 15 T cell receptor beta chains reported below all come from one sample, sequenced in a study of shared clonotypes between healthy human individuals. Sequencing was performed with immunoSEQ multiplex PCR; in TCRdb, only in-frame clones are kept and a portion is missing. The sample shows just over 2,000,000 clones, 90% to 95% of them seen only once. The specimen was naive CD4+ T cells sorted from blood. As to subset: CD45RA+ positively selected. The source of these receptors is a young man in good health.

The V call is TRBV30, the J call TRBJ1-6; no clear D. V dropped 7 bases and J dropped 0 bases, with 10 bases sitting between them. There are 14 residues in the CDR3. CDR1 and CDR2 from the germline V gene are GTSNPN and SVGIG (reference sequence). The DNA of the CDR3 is TGTGCCTCCCGCAGGAGCTCCTATAATTCACCCCTCCACTTT. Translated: CASRRSSYNSPLHF.

CDR3: CASSPSYQTNSYEQYF. In DNA, the CDR3 is TGTGCCAGCTCACCATCGTATCAGACGAACTCCTACGAGCAGTACTTC. The gene calls are TRBV18 and TRBJ2-7; D gene uncertain. Germline CDR1 KGHSH, CDR2 LQKENI. This CDR3 contains 16 residues. Trimming cost V 2 bases and J 0 bases, with 14 bases left between them.

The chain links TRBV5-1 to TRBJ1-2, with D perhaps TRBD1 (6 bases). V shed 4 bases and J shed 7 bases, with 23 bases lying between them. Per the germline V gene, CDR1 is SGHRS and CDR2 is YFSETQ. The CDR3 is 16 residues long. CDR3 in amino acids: CASSPPDGGGYSGYTF. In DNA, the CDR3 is TGCGCCAGCAGCCCTCCGGACGGGGGGGGCTATAGTGGCTACACCTTC.

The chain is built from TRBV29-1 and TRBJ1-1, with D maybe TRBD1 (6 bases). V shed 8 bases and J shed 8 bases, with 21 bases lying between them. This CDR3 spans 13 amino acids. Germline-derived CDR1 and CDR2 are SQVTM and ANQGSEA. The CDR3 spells CSLMFPTGTEAFF. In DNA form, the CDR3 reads TGCAGCCTTATGTTCCCAACCGGGACAGAAGCTTTCTTT. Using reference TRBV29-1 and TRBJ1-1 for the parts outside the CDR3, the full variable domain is SAVISQKPSRDICQRGTSLTIQCQVDSQVTMMFWYRQQPGQSLTLIATANQGSEATYESGFVIDKFPISRPNLTFSTLTVSNMSPEDSSIYLCSLMFPTGTEAFFGQGTRLTVV.

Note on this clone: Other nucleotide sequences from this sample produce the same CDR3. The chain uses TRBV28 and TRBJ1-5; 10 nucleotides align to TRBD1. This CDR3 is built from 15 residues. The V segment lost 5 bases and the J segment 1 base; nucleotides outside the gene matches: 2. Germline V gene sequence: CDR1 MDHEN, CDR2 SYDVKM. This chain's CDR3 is CASSRTGGSNQPQHF. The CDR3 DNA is TGTGCCAGCAGTCGGACAGGGGGAAGCAATCAGCCCCAGCATTTT.

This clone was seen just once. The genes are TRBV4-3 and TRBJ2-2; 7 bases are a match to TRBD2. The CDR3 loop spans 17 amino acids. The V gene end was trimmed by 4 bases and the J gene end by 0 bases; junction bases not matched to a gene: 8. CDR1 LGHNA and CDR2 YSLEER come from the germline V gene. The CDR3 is CASSPVLALANTGELFF. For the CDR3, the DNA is TGCGCCAGCAGCCCCGTACTAGCGCTCGCGAACACCGGGGAGCTGTTTTTT.

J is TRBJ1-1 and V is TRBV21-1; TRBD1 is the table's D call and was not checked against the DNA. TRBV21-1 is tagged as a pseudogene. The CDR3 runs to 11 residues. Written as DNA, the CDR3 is TGTGCCAGAACACAACAGGGGTTACCTTTCTTT. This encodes CARTQQGLPFF.

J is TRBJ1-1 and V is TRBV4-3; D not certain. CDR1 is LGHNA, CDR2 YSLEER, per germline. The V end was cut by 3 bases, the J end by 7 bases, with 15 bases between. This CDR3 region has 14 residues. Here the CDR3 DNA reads TGCGCCAGCAGCCAGGGCTTCATACCAGGTGAAGCTTTCTTT. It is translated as CASSQGFIPGEAFF.

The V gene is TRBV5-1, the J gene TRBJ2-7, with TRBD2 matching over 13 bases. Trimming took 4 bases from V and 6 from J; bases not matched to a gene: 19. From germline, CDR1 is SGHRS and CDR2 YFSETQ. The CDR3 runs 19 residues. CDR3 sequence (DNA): TGCGCCAGCAGCCAAAATTTCATACTAGCGGGAGGGAAGAGGAGCGAGCAGTACTTC. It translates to CASSQNFILAGGKRSEQYF.

CDR3 in amino acids: CASSLRSGKSPGEQYF. For the CDR3, the DNA is TGTGCCAGCAGTTTACGGTCGGGAAAGTCCCCCGGGGAGCAGTACTTC. The V and J genes are TRBV27 and TRBJ2-7, with TRBD2 as a possible D gene (5 bases). The germline CDR1 and CDR2 sequences are MNHEY and SMNVEV (reference sequence). The CDR3 spans 16 residues. Trimming stripped 2 bases from V and 7 bases from J, with 21 bases between.

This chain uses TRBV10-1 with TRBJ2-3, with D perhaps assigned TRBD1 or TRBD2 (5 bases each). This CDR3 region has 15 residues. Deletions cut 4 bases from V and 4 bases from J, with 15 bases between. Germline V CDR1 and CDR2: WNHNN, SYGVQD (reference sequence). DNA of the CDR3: TGCGCCAGCAGTGCTCTCCAGGGAGACTCAGATACGCAGTATTTT. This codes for CASSALQGDSDTQYF.

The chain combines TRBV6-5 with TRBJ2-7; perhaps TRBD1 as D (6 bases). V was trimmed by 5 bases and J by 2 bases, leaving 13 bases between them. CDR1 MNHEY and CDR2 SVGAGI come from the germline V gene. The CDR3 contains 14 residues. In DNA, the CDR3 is TGTGCCAGCAGTCTACTGACAGGAACCTACGAGCAGTACTTC. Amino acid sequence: CASSLLTGTYEQYF.

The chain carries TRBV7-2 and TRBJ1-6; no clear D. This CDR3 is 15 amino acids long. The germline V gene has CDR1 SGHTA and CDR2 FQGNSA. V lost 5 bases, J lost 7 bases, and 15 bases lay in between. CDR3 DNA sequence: TGTGCCAGCAGCGTTAGTGGTCGGGAAAATTCACCCCTCCACTTT. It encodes CASSVSGRENSPLHF.

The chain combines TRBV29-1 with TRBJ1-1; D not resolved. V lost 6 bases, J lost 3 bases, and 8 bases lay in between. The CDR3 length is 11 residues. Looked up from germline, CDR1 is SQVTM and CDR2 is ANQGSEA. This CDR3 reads CSVLPYTEAFF. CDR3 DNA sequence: TGCAGCGTATTACCTTACACTGAAGCTTTCTTT.

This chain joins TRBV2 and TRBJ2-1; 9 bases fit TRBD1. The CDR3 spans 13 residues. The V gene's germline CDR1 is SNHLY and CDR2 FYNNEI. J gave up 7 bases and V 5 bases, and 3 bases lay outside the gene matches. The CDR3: CASSRTGVNEQFF. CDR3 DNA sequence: TGTGCCAGCAGTAGGACAGGGGTGAATGAGCAGTTCTTC. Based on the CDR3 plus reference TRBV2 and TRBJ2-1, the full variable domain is EPEVTQTPSHQVTQMGQEVILRCVPISNHLYFYWYRQILGQKVEFLVSFYNNEISEKSEIFDDQFSVERPDGSNFTLKIRSTKLEDSAMYFCASSRTGVNEQFFGPGTRLTVL.